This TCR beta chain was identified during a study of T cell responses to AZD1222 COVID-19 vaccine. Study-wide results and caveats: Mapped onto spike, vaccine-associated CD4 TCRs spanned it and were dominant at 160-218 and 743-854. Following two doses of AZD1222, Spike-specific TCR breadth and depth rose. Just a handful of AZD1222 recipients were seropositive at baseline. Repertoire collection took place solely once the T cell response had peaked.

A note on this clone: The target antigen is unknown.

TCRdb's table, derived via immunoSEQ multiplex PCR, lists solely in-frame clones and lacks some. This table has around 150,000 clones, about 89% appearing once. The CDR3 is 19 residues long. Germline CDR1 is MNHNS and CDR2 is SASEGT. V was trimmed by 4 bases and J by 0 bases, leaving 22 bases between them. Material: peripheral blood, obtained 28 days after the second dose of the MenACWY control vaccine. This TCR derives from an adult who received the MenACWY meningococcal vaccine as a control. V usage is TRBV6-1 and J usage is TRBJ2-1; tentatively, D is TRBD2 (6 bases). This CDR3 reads CASSAVGGLAVNSYNEQFF. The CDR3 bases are TGTGCCAGCAGTGCGGTAGGAGGGTTAGCTGTCAACTCCTACAATGAGCAGTTCTTC.